The 25 T cell receptor beta chains presented below share a single source sample, sequenced in a study of blood T cell repertoires in COVID-19. Libraries were prepared by immunoSEQ multiplex PCR; TCRdb keeps only in-frame clonotypes and omits some of them. The profile shows approximately 40,000 clones, roughly nine tenths of them singletons. The specimen sequenced was peripheral blood. These receptors were collected from a woman older than 75 in a cohort sampled during active or convalescent COVID-19.

V is TRBV5-4 and J is TRBJ2-7; 12 positions agree with TRBD2. This CDR3 is built from 16 residues. J gave up 5 bases and V 4 bases, and 10 bases lay outside the gene matches. The germline CDR1 and CDR2 sequences are SGHNT and YYREEE (reference sequence). CDR3 sequence (DNA): TGTGCCAGCAGCCCCCCGCCCACTAGCGGGGGGAACGAGCAGTACTTC. Amino acids: CASSPPPTSGGNEQYF.

The gene calls are TRBV18 and TRBJ1-1; 8 nucleotides align to TRBD1. The CDR3 loop spans 14 amino acids. The germline V gene encodes CDR1 KGHSH and CDR2 LQKENI. The ends lost 6 bases at V and 1 base at J; junction bases unmatched: 4. Here the CDR3 reads CASSPGTGNTEAFF. The CDR3 region has the DNA TGTGCCAGCTCTCCCGGGACAGGGAACACTGAAGCTTTCTTT.

V is TRBV21-1 and J is TRBJ2-1; TRBD2 is the table's D call and was not checked against the DNA. TRBV21-1 is noted as a pseudogene. There are 12 residues in the CDR3. CDR3 DNA sequence: TGTGCCAACCTTCACCCCCGGACTCCGGAGCTCTTC. Translated, it gives CANLHPRTPELF.

The J gene is TRBJ2-5, the V gene TRBV5-1; possible D gene TRBD2, 5 bases. V lost 0 bases and J lost 2, with 11 bases in between. The CDR3 has 15 amino acids. Germline V gives CDR1 SGHRS, CDR2 YFSETQ. The CDR3 nucleotides read TGCGCCAGCAGCTTGGGTCGTGGGAGACAAGAGACCCAGTACTTC. It codes for CASSLGRGRQETQYF.

The rearrangement uses TRBV4-1 and TRBJ2-1; D gene uncertain. Trimming stripped 1 base from V and 6 bases from J, with 10 bases between. This CDR3 is 14 amino acids long. Germline loops: CDR1 MGHRA, CDR2 YSYEKL. Here the CDR3 DNA reads TGCGCCAGCAGCCAAGTTTACTCATCCAATGAGCAGTTCTTC. This sequence encodes CASSQVYSSNEQFF.

This clone came up once. The chain employs TRBV28 and TRBJ1-1; D call uncertain. This CDR3 is 14 amino acids long. Trimming removed 3 bases at V and 4 bases at J, with 12 bases between. Germline assignment: CDR1 MDHEN and CDR2 SYDVKM. The CDR3 DNA follows: TGTGCCAGCAGTTTTGAACCCCCGAGCACTGAAGCTTTCTTT. Protein sequence: CASSFEPPSTEAFF.

The rearrangement uses TRBV7-8 and TRBJ2-7; a weak D match, TRBD2 (5 bases). This CDR3 is 15 amino acids long. V was shortened by 1 base and J by 2 bases, with 12 bases between the two germline ends. Germline assignment: CDR1 SGHVS and CDR2 FQNEAQ. The CDR3 is CASSLEGARTYEQYF. The CDR3 coding sequence is TGTGCCAGCAGCTTAGAGGGAGCCAGAACCTACGAGCAGTACTTC.

The V and J genes are TRBV10-3 and TRBJ1-2, with D possibly TRBD1 on 6 matching bases. There are 14 residues in the CDR3. Looked up from germline, CDR1 is ENHRY and CDR2 is SYGVKD. V gave up 5 bases and J gave up 0 bases, with 10 bases separating them. In nucleotides, the CDR3 is TGTGCCATCAGTCCAGGGGAAACTAACTATGGCTACACCTTC. Translated: CAISPGETNYGYTF.

This clone showed up just once. The chain carries TRBV10-3 and TRBJ2-3, with 10 bases identical to TRBD2. V was clipped by 4 bases and J by 4 bases; unmatched bases: 5. CDR3 size: 15 residues. Germline-derived CDR1 and CDR2 are ENHRY and SYGVKD. The CDR3 DNA follows: TGTGCCATCAGTGCTAGCGGGAGTGTTGCAGATACGCAGTATTTT. Translated, it gives CAISASGSVADTQYF.

This clone came up a few times. V and J are TRBV6-5 and TRBJ1-2; 10 bases fit TRBD1. There are 15 residues in the CDR3. Germline loops: CDR1 MNHEY, CDR2 SVGAGI. Unmatched junction bases numbered 12, after V lost 6 bases and J lost 8 bases. In DNA form, the CDR3 reads TGTGCCAGCAGCCTCATCGACAGGGGGCCTGGAGGCTACACCTTC. Protein: CASSLIDRGPGGYTF.

V usage is TRBV9 and J usage is TRBJ1-5, with a possible D match to TRBD1 (6 bases). With 4 bases removed from V and 3 bases from J, the gap between germline ends came to 14 bases. Looked up from germline, CDR1 is SGDLS and CDR2 is YYNGEE. This CDR3 contains 15 residues. For the CDR3, the DNA is TGTGCCAGCAGCTCCTTTGGGGACACCAATCAGCCCCAGCATTTT. Its translation is CASSSFGDTNQPQHF.

Details on this clone: Other DNA sequences in the same sample also yield this CDR3. The rearrangement uses TRBV7-9 and TRBJ1-1; 7 nucleotides line up with TRBD1. Germline values: CDR1 SEHNR, CDR2 FQNEAQ (reference sequence). The CDR3 extends over 13 amino acids. V was pared by 6 bases and J by 1 base, with 2 bases of the junction left unmatched. The CDR3 protein is CASRTGANTEAFF. The CDR3, as DNA: TGTGCCAGCAGAACAGGGGCGAACACTGAAGCTTTCTTT.

The chain joins TRBV30 to TRBJ1-2; 8 bases align to TRBD1. The germline V gene has CDR1 GTSNPN and CDR2 SVGIG (reference sequence). V trimming: 0 bases; J trimming: 4 bases; junction bases outside the gene matches: 7. This CDR3 has 15 residues. The CDR3 region has the DNA TGTGCCTGGAGTGTACTACACAGGGGGGTCTATGGCTACACCTTC. It codes for CAWSVLHRGVYGYTF.

The rearrangement links TRBV5-1 to TRBJ2-5; 8 bases agree with TRBD2. The length of the CDR3 is 19 residues. The J segment lost 4 bases and the V segment lost 0 bases, leaving 17 bases of the junction unmatched. In germline, CDR1 is SGHRS, CDR2 YFSETQ. CDR3 protein: CASSLADSTGGFQPETQYF. CDR3 in DNA: TGCGCCAGCAGCTTGGCGGACTCGACGGGAGGGTTCCAACCAGAGACCCAGTACTTC.

The chain links TRBV4-2 to TRBJ2-7; D is possibly TRBD2 (5 bases). Germline assignment: CDR1 LGHNA and CDR2 YNFKEQ. Deletions cut 2 bases from V and 6 bases from J, with 17 bases between. The CDR3 spans 15 residues. This CDR3 is CASSQSDHLASEQYF. CDR3 coding DNA: TGTGCCAGCAGCCAATCAGACCACCTAGCAAGCGAGCAGTACTTC.

On this clone: At one of its ends the junction is not consistent with the germline gene, which may arise from a read error. This sequence joins TRBV9 and TRBJ1-1, with D maybe TRBD1 (5 bases). This CDR3 spans 15 amino acids. Germline CDR1 is SGDLS and CDR2 is YYNGEE. DNA of the CDR3: TGTGCCAGCAGCGTCTTCTCTGGGGGGAACAGTGAAGCTTTCTTT. It translates to CASSVFSGGNSEAFF.

The chain has TRBV7-9 and TRBJ1-1; 7 bases match TRBD1. CDR3 length: 13 amino acids. Germline V gene lookup returns CDR1 SEHNR and CDR2 FQNEAQ (reference sequence). The J segment lost 6 bases and the V segment lost 6 bases, leaving 7 bases of the junction unmatched. As DNA, the CDR3 is TGTGCCAGCAGTGAAAGACAGGGCGCTGAAGCTTTCTTT. Its translation is CASSERQGAEAFF.

Regarding this clone: The germline gene is not matched at one end of the junction; a read error may be the cause. The V call is TRBV9, the J call TRBJ1-2, with 9 nucleotides matching TRBD1. This CDR3 has 15 residues. Germline V gives CDR1 SGDLS, CDR2 YYNGEE. The CDR3 here is CAGSGDRVRNYGYTF. Written as DNA, the CDR3 is TGTGCCGGCAGCGGGGACAGGGTGAGAAACTATGGCTACACCTTC.

This rearrangement joins TRBV3-1 (or the pseudogene TRBV3-2) to TRBJ2-4; the match to TRBD2 covers 12 bases. Germline CDR1 LGHDT, CDR2 YNNKEL (reference sequence). The CDR3 is 18 amino acids. Losses at the gene ends were 4 bases for V and 0 bases for J; bases not matched to a gene: 7. CDR3 sequence (DNA): TGTGCCAGCAGCCCCAGACTAGCGGGGGCCATAGCCAAAAACATTCAGTACTTC. Translation: CASSPRLAGAIAKNIQYF.

V and J are TRBV9 and TRBJ1-1; 11 bases map to TRBD1. The CDR3 has 16 residues. The trim removed 4 bases at V and 3 bases at J, leaving 8 bases unmatched. Germline V lookup: CDR1 SGDLS, CDR2 YYNGEE. The CDR3 sequence: CASSPFGTGGYTEAFF. The CDR3 coding sequence is TGTGCCAGCAGCCCGTTCGGGACAGGGGGTTACACTGAAGCTTTCTTT.

The rearrangement joins TRBV10-3 to TRBJ1-2; TRBD1 aligns across 8 bases. Germline trimming cut 7 bases from V and 8 bases from J; bases unmatched to any gene: 6. CDR3 size: 12 residues. Per the germline V gene, CDR1 is ENHRY and CDR2 is SYGVKD. In DNA form, the CDR3 reads TGTGCCATCACAGGGGGCAAGGGAGGCTACACCTTC. Its translation is CAITGGKGGYTF.

This sequence joins TRBV2 and TRBJ1-5; TRBD1 matches at 7 bases. J gave up 6 bases and V 11 bases, and 10 bases lay outside the gene matches. Germline CDR1 is SNHLY and CDR2 is FYNNEI. The CDR3 is 13 amino acids. CDR3 loop: CAGDRERGQPQHF. The DNA for the CDR3 is TGTGCCGGAGACAGGGAAAGGGGTCAGCCCCAGCATTTT.

The J gene is TRBJ2-6, the V gene TRBV3-1 (or the pseudogene TRBV3-2), with 7 bases aligning to TRBD1. V lost 4 bases, J lost 0 bases, and 12 bases stayed unmatched. The germline CDR1 and CDR2 sequences are LGHDT and YNNKEL (reference sequence). This CDR3 contains 19 residues. CDR3 nucleotide sequence: TGTGCCAGCAGCCGCACCACCGGGACAGCCCTCTCTGGGGCCAACGTCCTGACTTTC. It codes for CASSRTTGTALSGANVLTF.

This chain connects TRBV7-9 to TRBJ2-7; the D gene is possibly TRBD1 (6 bases). Trimming took off 11 bases at V and 3 bases at J, with 17 bases between the two ends. In germline, CDR1 is SEHNR, CDR2 FQNEAQ (reference sequence). This CDR3 spans 13 amino acids. CDR3 protein: CAGTRTGHYEQYF. The CDR3 nucleotides are TGTGCCGGCACCCGGACGGGACACTACGAGCAGTACTTC.

This clone was detected only once. The chain joins TRBV11-3 to TRBJ2-7; D call uncertain. Per the germline V gene, CDR1 is SGHNT and CDR2 is YENEEA. This CDR3 has 13 amino acids. V was trimmed by 2 bases and J by 2 bases, leaving 7 bases between them. This CDR3 is CASSLNSPYEQYF. The CDR3 coding sequence is TGTGCCAGCAGCTTAAACTCTCCCTACGAGCAGTACTTC.